One and the same sample provided the 30 T cell receptor beta chains below, sequenced in a study of metastatic and nonmetastatic thyroid tumors. TCRdb re-called clones from the PCR reads using MiXCR. The sample shows approximately 30,000 clones, around 15% of them seen only once. Nobody among the patients had been given any treatment before thyroid surgery. Sample: blood. These receptors were collected from a female donor with papillary thyroid cancer or a benign thyroid nodule (not recorded which). Some clones in this sample may be carry-over from other donors' samples.

The V call is TRBV29-1, the J call TRBJ1-5; D gene uncertain. The ends were cut back, 5 bases at V and 3 bases at J, with 11 bases in the middle. Germline V gene lookup returns CDR1 SQVTM and CDR2 ANQGSEA. The CDR3 spans 13 residues. The CDR3 DNA sequence: TGCAGCGTTTCCGACGGGCACAATCAGCCCCAGCATTTT. This gives the protein CSVSDGHNQPQHF.

In its sample, this clone is medium-sized. Other DNA sequences within the sample encode an identical CDR3. The V call is TRBV10-3, the J call TRBJ2-2; TRBD1 aligns across 7 bases. V gave up 9 bases and J gave up 1 base; unmatched junction bases: 5. Germline loops: CDR1 ENHRY, CDR2 SYGVKD. CDR3 size: 14 residues. As DNA, the CDR3 is TGTGCCATTAGGGGGACAGTGAACACCGGGGAGCTGTTTTTT. This sequence encodes CAIRGTVNTGELFF.

This clone is categorized as medium-sized. The chain combines TRBV28 with TRBJ1-2; no clear D. The CDR3 is made up of 14 amino acids. V lost 0 bases and J lost 7, with 12 bases in between. The V gene's germline CDR1 is MDHEN and CDR2 SYDVKM. CDR3 bases: TGTGCCAGCAGTTTATGGGCGGGCTCCCCTGGCTACACCTTC. This codes for CASSLWAGSPGYTF.

The chain employs TRBV5-1 and TRBJ1-6; 11 bases map to TRBD1. Germline loops: CDR1 SGHRS, CDR2 YFSETQ. The V gene end was trimmed by 3 bases and the J gene end by 10 bases; junction bases not matched to a gene: 6. This CDR3 has 15 amino acids. The CDR3 DNA sequence: TGCGCCAGCAGCTCCGGACAGGGGGCTGGGTCACCCCTCCACTTT. Translation: CASSSGQGAGSPLHF.

This clone was observed a few times. The CDR3 sequence: CASSSTSGSPLHF. The CDR3 DNA reads TGTGCCAGCAGTTCGACCTCCGGTTCACCCCTCCACTTT. The chain recombines TRBV6-2 or TRBV6-3 with TRBJ1-6; the D is unclear. The germline CDR1 and CDR2 sequences are MNHEY and SVGEGT. This CDR3 contains 13 residues. The V and J ends lost 4 bases and 9 bases respectively, with 10 bases between them.

Points on this clone: A much larger clone is a single base away; this may be a read error. The chain recombines TRBV11-2 with TRBJ1-3, with D possibly being TRBD1 (5 bases). From germline, CDR1 is SGHAT and CDR2 FQNNGV. This CDR3 is built from 17 residues. With 1 base removed from V and 2 bases from J, the gap between germline ends came to 15 bases. The CDR3, as DNA: TGTGCCAGCAGCTTAGGTTTCCGGGGGACTCCTGGAAACACCATATATTTT. It translates to CASSLGFRGTPGNTIYF.

The sample holds many counts of this clone. This rearrangement joins TRBV5-1 to TRBJ2-3; 8 bases map to TRBD2. CDR1 is SGHRS and CDR2 is YFSETQ in the germline V gene. Losses at the gene ends were 4 bases for V and 1 base for J; bases not matched to a gene: 8. The CDR3 is 16 residues long. Here the CDR3 reads CASSIRNGGGTDTQYF. In DNA, the CDR3 is TGCGCCAGCAGCATACGTAACGGGGGGGGCACAGATACGCAGTATTTT.

This clone was counted many times. The V gene is TRBV6-1, the J gene TRBJ2-3; 13 bases fit TRBD2. V dropped 7 bases and J dropped 5; count of bases not matched to a gene: 6. The CDR3 contains 15 residues. The germline gives CDR1 MNHNS, CDR2 SASEGT. The chain's CDR3 is CASTPTSGGLDTQYF. CDR3 bases: TGTGCCAGCACACCGACTAGCGGGGGGCTAGATACGCAGTATTTT.

This clone has at least ten counts. This chain links TRBV7-3 with TRBJ1-1; D not resolved. V was clipped by 2 bases and J by 0 bases, with 10 bases between them. Germline V lookup: CDR1 SGHTA, CDR2 FQGTGA. The length of the CDR3 is 15 residues. CDR3 protein: CASSLGQLMNTEAFF. DNA for the CDR3: TGTGCCAGCAGCTTAGGCCAGTTGATGAACACTGAAGCTTTCTTT.

This clone was observed many times. The chain couples TRBV5-1 to TRBJ2-7; 7 bases are a match to TRBD2. The V segment lost 0 bases and the J segment 0 bases; nucleotides outside the gene matches: 9. CDR3 size: 17 residues. From germline, CDR1 is SGHRS and CDR2 YFSETQ. The CDR3 nucleotides are TGCGCCAGCAGCTTGGCCGGTGCGGGAGCGGCCTCCTACGAGCAGTACTTC. Amino acid sequence: CASSLAGAGAASYEQYF.

This clone was seen repeatedly, ten times or more. The rearrangement links TRBV10-3 to TRBJ2-5; perhaps TRBD1 as D (6 bases). Germline V gene sequence: CDR1 ENHRY, CDR2 SYGVKD. The length of the CDR3 is 15 residues. Between the trimmed V and J ends, which lost 0 bases and 7 bases, there was a span of 15 bases. The CDR3 bases are TGTGCCATCAGTGAGTCGGCACAGGGTTTGGCGACCCAGTACTTC. It is translated as CAISESAQGLATQYF.

For the CDR3, the DNA is TGTGCCAGCAAACAGGGGGCCGGTGAAGCTTTCTTT. Its translation: CASKQGAGEAFF. V usage is TRBV2 and J usage is TRBJ1-1, with 9 bases lining up with TRBD1. V lost 7 bases and J lost 7; bases outside the gene matches: 4. CDR1 SNHLY and CDR2 FYNNEI come from the germline V gene. The CDR3 contains 12 residues.

This rearrangement joins TRBV28 to TRBJ1-6; D remains ambiguous. Trimming removed 7 bases at V and 5 bases at J, with 12 bases between. CDR1 and CDR2 from the germline V gene are MDHEN and SYDVKM. This CDR3 is built from 14 residues. The CDR3 region is CASKASLNNSPLHF. CDR3 sequence (DNA): TGTGCCAGCAAGGCCAGCTTAAATAATTCACCCCTCCACTTT.

This clone was observed a handful of times. The gene calls are TRBV6-4 and TRBJ2-2, with 7 nucleotides matching TRBD2. The CDR3 is 14 amino acids. Looked up from germline, CDR1 is MRHNA and CDR2 is SNTAGT. Trimming at V came to 6 bases and at J to 0 bases, leaving 1 base not matched to a gene. The CDR3 sequence is CASRGGTNTGELFF. The CDR3 DNA reads TGTGCCAGCAGGGGAGGGACGAACACCGGGGAGCTGTTTTTT.

This clone was seen a few times. The junction does not match germline at one end; this may be a read error. The V call is TRBV6-5, the J call TRBJ1-2, with D possibly TRBD1 on 6 matching bases. This CDR3 has 16 amino acids. Germline V gene lookup returns CDR1 MNHEY and CDR2 SVGAGI. In DNA, the CDR3 is TGTGCCAGCAGTTACCTCACTGGGGGGCGTAACGATGGCTACACCTTC. Protein sequence: CASSYLTGGRNDGYTF.

This clone was picked up many times. V is TRBV30 and J is TRBJ1-5; perhaps TRBD1 as D (5 bases). The germline V and J ends were trimmed by 2 bases and 0 bases, with 11 bases remaining between them. CDR3 size: 15 residues. Germline CDR1 is GTSNPN and CDR2 is SVGIG (reference sequence). The CDR3 sequence is CAWSREGVSNQPQHF. The CDR3 DNA reads TGTGCCTGGAGTAGGGAAGGGGTTAGCAATCAGCCCCAGCATTTT.

This clone has a count of ten or more. V is TRBV6-1 and J is TRBJ2-7, with 8 bases identical to TRBD1. Unmatched junction bases numbered 5, after V lost 4 bases and J lost 0 bases. CDR3 length: 15 amino acids. From germline, CDR1 is MNHNS and CDR2 SASEGT. CDR3 coding DNA: TGTGCCAGCAGTGGCGACAGGGGATTCTCCTACGAGCAGTACTTC. As protein: CASSGDRGFSYEQYF.

This clone was counted many times. A much larger clone lies a single base off, so this may be a read error. The V gene is TRBV12-3 or TRBV12-4, the J gene TRBJ2-2, with 11 bases that match TRBD2. CDR3 length: 19 amino acids. The chain's CDR3 is CTSSINHKSSGRLTGELFF. The CDR3 region has the DNA TGTACCAGCAGTATAAATCATAAGTCTAGCGGGAGGTTGACCGGGGAGCTGTTTTTT.

This clone is medium-sized in the sample. The gene calls are TRBV12-3 or TRBV12-4 and TRBJ1-5; 7 nucleotides line up with TRBD1. The length of the CDR3 is 15 residues. The ends lost 1 base at V and 3 bases at J; junction bases unmatched: 3. Here the CDR3 DNA reads TGTGCCAGCAGTTTAGGGGGACAGAACAATCAGCCCCAGCATTTT. Translated, it gives CASSLGGQNNQPQHF.

At least ten counts were recorded for this clone. V is TRBV10-3 and J is TRBJ2-7; tentatively, D is TRBD2 (5 bases). In germline, CDR1 is ENHRY, CDR2 SYGVKD. V lost 6 bases to trimming and J lost 6 bases, with 9 bases between them. CDR3 length: 11 residues. The CDR3 bases are TGTGCCATCAGCGCCGAGGGCGAGCAGTACTTC. It specifies CAISAEGEQYF.

Many counts were recorded for this clone. The chain recombines TRBV11-2 with TRBJ1-6; D gene unclear. V lost 6 bases to trimming and J lost 7 bases, with 10 bases between them. The germline V gene has CDR1 SGHAT and CDR2 FQNNGV. The CDR3 consists of 13 residues. CDR3 protein: CASSRVQNSPLHF. The CDR3 nucleotides read TGTGCCAGCAGTCGGGTACAGAATTCACCCCTCCACTTT.

This clone is categorized as medium-sized. V is TRBV10-1 and J is TRBJ2-2; 9 nucleotides match TRBD1. Germline CDR1 WNHNN, CDR2 SYGVQD (reference sequence). The CDR3 spans 15 residues. Trimming took 6 bases from V and 3 from J; bases not matched to a gene: 5. DNA of the CDR3: TGCGCCAGCAGCCAACAGGGGGCTGACACCGGGGAGCTGTTTTTT. It is translated as CASSQQGADTGELFF.

This clone was seen ten or more times. The chain joins TRBV12-3 or TRBV12-4 to TRBJ2-1; D might be TRBD1 (6 bases). CDR3 length: 15 residues. V lost 7 bases and J lost 4, with 17 bases in between. CDR3 DNA sequence: TGTGCCAGCACCAAAAGAGGGGGACGGTACAATGAGCAGTTCTTC. This gives the protein CASTKRGGRYNEQFF.

For the CDR3, the DNA is TGCGCCAGCAGCCTATCCGTGAGCAACTATGGCTACACCTTC. Protein product: CASSLSVSNYGYTF. This chain joins TRBV5-1 and TRBJ1-2; D not resolved. Germline loops: CDR1 SGHRS, CDR2 YFSETQ. V dropped 4 bases and J dropped 2 bases, with 12 bases sitting between them. CDR3 length equals 14 residues. Full variable domain (remainder filled in from reference TRBV5-1 and TRBJ1-2): KAGVTQTPRYLIKTRGQQVTLSCSPISGHRSVSWYQQTPGQGLQFLFEYFSETQRNKGNFPGRFSGRQFSNSRSEMNVSTLELGDSALYLCASSLSVSNYGYTFGSGTRLTVV.

The chain has TRBV27 and TRBJ2-1; D is ambiguous. The CDR3 extends over 15 amino acids. From germline, CDR1 is MNHEY and CDR2 SMNVEV (reference sequence). The V and J ends lost 10 bases and 2 bases respectively, with 18 bases between them. The CDR3 protein is CATHPRLSTYNEQFF. The CDR3, as DNA: TGTGCCACTCACCCCAGGTTAAGCACCTACAATGAGCAGTTCTTC.

This clone was observed at least ten times. This may arise from a read error, as a much more abundant clone is one base away. V usage is TRBV20-1 and J usage is TRBJ1-6, with 8 nucleotides matching TRBD1. This CDR3 contains 14 residues. Germline V gives CDR1 DFQATT, CDR2 SNEGSKA (reference sequence). CDR3 sequence: CGASRGQANSPLHF. The CDR3 DNA reads TGCGGTGCTAGCCGGGGACAGGCTAATTCACCCCTCCACTTT.

This clone came up many times. This chain links TRBV18 with TRBJ2-3; D unresolved. Germline V gives CDR1 KGHSH, CDR2 LQKENI. This CDR3 is built from 14 residues. Trimming removed 3 bases at V and 1 base at J, with 8 bases between. The chain's CDR3 is CASSPATRTDTQYF. In DNA form, the CDR3 reads TGTGCCAGCTCACCTGCCACTCGCACAGATACGCAGTATTTT.

This clone ranks as medium-sized. The chain uses TRBV12-3 or TRBV12-4 and TRBJ1-1, with TRBD1 as a possible D gene (6 bases). Trimming removed 4 bases at V and 6 bases at J, with 18 bases between. The CDR3 runs to 15 residues. The CDR3 is CASSSPFTGRAEAFF. CDR3 bases: TGTGCCAGCAGTTCCCCGTTCACAGGGAGGGCTGAAGCTTTCTTT.

This clone appeared a few times. The J gene is TRBJ1-5, the V gene TRBV6-1; D is unresolved. This CDR3 comprises 12 residues. The ends were cut back, 8 bases at V and 3 bases at J, with 8 bases in the middle. Looked up from germline, CDR1 is MNHNS and CDR2 is SASEGT. The CDR3 loop reads CASVTINQPQHF. CDR3 coding DNA: TGTGCCAGCGTCACAATCAATCAGCCCCAGCATTTT.

This clone was observed a handful of times. V usage is TRBV2 and J usage is TRBJ2-7; 12 positions match TRBD2. In germline, CDR1 is SNHLY, CDR2 FYNNEI. CDR3 length: 16 amino acids. V trimming: 1 base; J trimming: 6 bases; junction bases outside the gene matches: 7. This CDR3 reads CASSEGTSGEICEQYF. CDR3 bases: TGTGCCAGCAGTGAAGGGACTAGCGGGGAAATCTGCGAGCAGTACTTC.